The 27 T cell receptor beta chains in this list originate from one sample, sequenced in a study of blood T cell repertoires in COVID-19. Repertoires were generated with immunoSEQ multiplex PCR, while TCRdb's copy carries only in-frame clones and drops some. Of about 190,000 clones listed, 84% are singletons. The sample taken for sequencing was PBMCs or T cells enriched from blood (not recorded which). Receptor source: a woman in her 30s who had been exposed to COVID-19.

This clone has more than one count but fewer than ten. Written as DNA, the CDR3 is TGTGCCAGTAGTTTTACCGGGACAGTCTATGGCTACACCTTC. Amino acids: CASSFTGTVYGYTF. The V call is TRBV19, the J call TRBJ1-2; 7 bases line up with TRBD1. The length of the CDR3 is 14 residues. CDR1 and CDR2 from the germline V gene are LNHDA and SQIVND (reference sequence). Trimming cost V 5 bases and J 4 bases; bases outside gene matches: 7.

This chain links TRBV7-6 with TRBJ2-3, with 15 bases that match TRBD2. V dropped 1 base and J dropped 2; count of bases not matched to a gene: 4. CDR1 is SGHVS, CDR2 FNYEAQ, per germline. The CDR3 length is 18 residues. The CDR3 reads CASSLVGTSGGITDTQYF. Here the CDR3 DNA reads TGTGCCAGCAGCTTAGTTGGGACTAGCGGGGGGATCACAGATACGCAGTATTTT.

The chain recombines TRBV27 with TRBJ1-5, with 7 bases matching TRBD1. Germline values: CDR1 MNHEY, CDR2 SMNVEV (reference sequence). The junction had 9 bases not matched to a gene; V was cut back by 6 bases and J by 7 bases. There are 14 residues in the CDR3. The CDR3 DNA reads TGTGCCAGCAGCCAGGGGGTCCGGGGACAGCCCCAGCATTTT. Its translation: CASSQGVRGQPQHF.

The sample holds a few counts of this clone. The chain links TRBV5-1 to TRBJ2-7; 11 positions match TRBD1. CDR3 length: 16 amino acids. After removal of 4 bases from V and 0 bases from J, the junction contained 6 bases not matched to a gene. Germline V gene sequence: CDR1 SGHRS, CDR2 YFSETQ. The CDR3: CASSVGTGGISYEQYF. CDR3 DNA sequence: TGCGCCAGCAGCGTTGGGACAGGGGGGATCTCCTACGAGCAGTACTTC.

The rearrangement uses TRBV2 and TRBJ2-1, with a possible D match to TRBD1 (5 bases). The V end was cut by 2 bases, the J end by 0 bases, with 11 bases between. This CDR3 spans 16 amino acids. The germline CDR1 and CDR2 sequences are SNHLY and FYNNEI. For the CDR3, the DNA is TGTGCCAGCAGTGAATGGGGCACGAGCTCCTACAATGAGCAGTTCTTC. This sequence encodes CASSEWGTSSYNEQFF. The full variable domain, in which reference TRBV2 and TRBJ2-1 provide the parts outside the CDR3, is EPEVTQTPSHQVTQMGQEVILRCVPISNHLYFYWYRQILGQKVEFLVSFYNNEISEKSEIFDDQFSVERPDGSNFTLKIRSTKLEDSAMYFCASSEWGTSSYNEQFFGPGTRLTVL.

This chain uses TRBV15 with TRBJ1-5; 7 positions match TRBD1. The trim removed 3 bases at V and 7 bases at J, leaving 0 bases unmatched. CDR3 length equals 12 residues. Germline CDR1 and CDR2: LNHNV and YYDKDF (reference sequence). CDR3 in amino acids: CATSRGQQPQHF. The CDR3 nucleotides are TGTGCCACCAGCAGGGGACAGCAGCCCCAGCATTTT.

The genes are TRBV19 and TRBJ1-2; D possibly corresponds to TRBD1 (6 bases). The CDR3 consists of 12 residues. Germline V CDR1 and CDR2: LNHDA, SQIVND (reference sequence). The germline V and J ends were trimmed by 7 bases and 7 bases, with 13 bases remaining between them. The CDR3 coding sequence is TGTGCCAGTATCAGGCAGGGGTTTGGCTACACCTTC. Encoded protein: CASIRQGFGYTF.

This clone appeared a single time. This chain uses TRBV27 with TRBJ1-3; 7 positions match TRBD1. Germline lookup yields CDR1 MNHEY and CDR2 SMNVEV (reference sequence). J gave up 1 base and V 6 bases, and 6 bases lay outside the gene matches. This CDR3 is 15 amino acids long. CDR3 bases: TGTGCCAGCAGCTTTTCGACAGGGTCTGGAAACACCATATATTTT. The encoded protein is CASSFSTGSGNTIYF.

The V and J genes are TRBV7-9 and TRBJ1-2, with D possibly being TRBD1 (5 bases). There are 18 residues in the CDR3. V shed 4 bases and J shed 4 bases, with 25 bases lying between them. Germline CDR1 and CDR2: SEHNR and FQNEAQ (reference sequence). CDR3 sequence: CASSSPGEGTKTFYGYTF. The DNA of the CDR3 is TGTGCCAGCAGCTCCCCCGGGGAGGGGACCAAGACCTTCTATGGCTACACCTTC.

The chain recombines TRBV28 with TRBJ1-5; no clear D gene. Germline V CDR1 and CDR2: MDHEN, SYDVKM. V gave up 8 bases and J gave up 7 bases, with 12 bases separating them. The CDR3 length is 12 residues. This CDR3 is CASQDGNQPQHF. The CDR3 DNA sequence: TGTGCCAGCCAAGACGGGAACCAGCCCCAGCATTTT.

V usage is TRBV29-1 and J usage is TRBJ2-5; 10 nucleotides match TRBD1. Trimming cost V 7 bases and J 5 bases; bases outside gene matches: 10. The CDR3 has 14 amino acids. Germline loops: CDR1 SQVTM, CDR2 ANQGSEA. This CDR3 is CSATGQGRWETQYF. DNA for the CDR3: TGCAGCGCGACGGGACAGGGGCGGTGGGAGACCCAGTACTTC.

The CDR3 here is CASSATHEQFF. The DNA for the CDR3 is TGTGCCAGCAGCGCTACCCATGAGCAGTTCTTC. The J gene is TRBJ2-1, the V gene TRBV9; D not certain. CDR1 is SGDLS and CDR2 is YYNGEE in the germline V gene. The CDR3 contains 11 residues. Trimming stripped 3 bases from V and 8 bases from J, with 6 bases between.

A word on this clone: At one boundary the junction diverges from the germline segment, which might be a read error. This chain uses TRBV30 with TRBJ1-2, with 7 bases matching TRBD1. This CDR3 is 15 amino acids long. Germline-derived CDR1 and CDR2 are GTSNPN and SVGIG (reference sequence). The CDR3 loop is CARSVPGTVSYGYTF. The CDR3 nucleotides are TGTGCCCGGAGTGTACCCGGGACAGTCTCTTATGGCTACACCTTC.

The V call is TRBV29-1, the J call TRBJ2-1; 8 nucleotides align to TRBD2. Germline V gives CDR1 SQVTM, CDR2 ANQGSEA. The junction had 4 bases not matched to a gene; V was cut back by 4 bases and J by 5 bases. The CDR3 consists of 13 residues. This CDR3 reads CSVGGLDHNEQFF. Written as DNA, the CDR3 is TGCAGCGTTGGGGGACTAGACCACAATGAGCAGTTCTTC.

V and J are TRBV7-8 and TRBJ1-2; TRBD1 is a possible D gene (5 bases). The CDR3 totals 14 residues. Germline V lookup: CDR1 SGHVS, CDR2 FQNEAQ. V was pared by 3 bases and J by 1 base, with 9 bases between. CDR3 sequence: CASSLVDSNYGYTF. The CDR3 DNA is TGTGCCAGCAGCTTGGTTGACAGTAACTATGGCTACACCTTC.

J is TRBJ2-1 and V is TRBV5-5; 10 bases line up with TRBD1. The germline V gene encodes CDR1 SGHKS and CDR2 YYEKEE (reference sequence). CDR3 length: 15 residues. Trimming removed 2 bases from V and 5 bases from J; junction bases left unmatched: 4. The CDR3 DNA follows: TGTGCCAGCAGCTTTCAGGACAGGGGGGACAATGAGCAGTTCTTC. It translates to CASSFQDRGDNEQFF. Together with reference TRBV5-5 and TRBJ2-1, the CDR3 gives the full variable domain: DAGVTQSPTHLIKTRGQQVTLRCSPISGHKSVSWYQQVLGQGPQFIFQYYEKEERGRGNFPDRFSARQFPNYSSELNVNALLLGDSALYLCASSFQDRGDNEQFFGPGTRLTVL.

The V call is TRBV5-4, the J call TRBJ1-1, with D uncertain. V lost 0 bases to trimming and J lost 1 base, with 7 bases between them. The CDR3 extends over 14 amino acids. The germline V gene encodes CDR1 SGHNT and CDR2 YYREEE (reference sequence). This CDR3 reads CASSLGSPNTEAFF. Written as DNA, the CDR3 is TGTGCCAGCAGCTTGGGTAGTCCGAACACTGAAGCTTTCTTT.

The V call is TRBV2, the J call TRBJ1-2, with unresolved D. The V end was cut by 4 bases, the J end by 5 bases, with 11 bases between. The CDR3 totals 13 residues. Germline CDR1 reads SNHLY; CDR2 reads FYNNEI. The CDR3 nucleotides are TGTGCCAGCAGTGTGGGCGGGATATATGGCTACACCTTC. It is translated as CASSVGGIYGYTF.

The V and J genes are TRBV7-9 and TRBJ1-6; possibly TRBD1 for D (5 bases). The CDR3 is made up of 14 amino acids. The V gene's germline CDR1 is SEHNR and CDR2 FQNEAQ (reference sequence). Deletions cut 5 bases from V and 5 bases from J, with 10 bases between. In DNA form, the CDR3 reads TGTGCCAGCAGCCTCGGGACTCATAATTCACCCCTCCACTTT. Translation: CASSLGTHNSPLHF.

V is TRBV9 and J is TRBJ1-1; D not resolved. The ends were cut back, 4 bases at V and 2 bases at J, with 15 bases in the middle. The V gene's germline CDR1 is SGDLS and CDR2 YYNGEE. The CDR3 consists of 15 residues. CDR3 DNA: TGTGCCAGCAGCATCGAGGGTCAGGCAAACACTGAAGCTTTCTTT. Encoded protein: CASSIEGQANTEAFF.

This clone occurred once. This sequence joins TRBV12-3 or TRBV12-4 and TRBJ2-5, with a tentative D call TRBD1 (5 bases). This CDR3 contains 13 residues. The V and J ends lost 3 bases and 3 bases respectively, with 8 bases between them. CDR3 in amino acids: CASSFQGEETQYF. Written as DNA, the CDR3 is TGTGCCAGCAGTTTTCAAGGGGAAGAGACCCAGTACTTC.

The rearrangement joins TRBV7-9 to TRBJ1-1, with D possibly matching TRBD1 (5 bases). V was clipped by 5 bases and J by 6 bases, with 22 bases between them. The CDR3 covers 16 residues. Germline CDR1 SEHNR, CDR2 FQNEAQ (reference sequence). The CDR3 sequence: CASSPRGSGVVPEAFF. Written as DNA, the CDR3 is TGTGCCAGCAGCCCGCGGGGTTCGGGGGTCGTCCCTGAAGCTTTCTTT.

The chain employs TRBV15 and TRBJ1-2, with D tentatively TRBD1 (5 bases). V shed 3 bases and J shed 7 bases, with 12 bases lying between them. Per the germline V gene, CDR1 is LNHNV and CDR2 is YYDKDF (reference sequence). This CDR3 comprises 13 residues. The CDR3 sequence is CATSSYPTVGYTF. In DNA, the CDR3 is TGTGCCACCAGCAGTTACCCGACAGTTGGCTACACCTTC.

The V call is TRBV7-2, the J call TRBJ2-1, with 7 bases aligning to TRBD2. The length of the CDR3 is 14 residues. The germline V gene encodes CDR1 SGHTA and CDR2 FQGNSA. The V gene end was trimmed by 2 bases and the J gene end by 4 bases; junction bases not matched to a gene: 2. The CDR3 here is CASSLLAAYNEQFF. In DNA, the CDR3 is TGTGCCAGCAGCTTACTAGCGGCTTACAATGAGCAGTTCTTC.

The chain combines TRBV29-1 with TRBJ1-2; maybe TRBD1 (6 bases). This CDR3 is built from 15 residues. With 7 bases removed from V and 2 bases from J, the gap between germline ends came to 20 bases. The germline CDR1 and CDR2 sequences are SQVTM and ANQGSEA. In DNA form, the CDR3 reads TGCAGCGCCTCACAGGGAGCCCTCCCCAACTATGGCTACACCTTC. Its translation is CSASQGALPNYGYTF.

CDR3 sequence: CASSQTGTGGSEAFF. The CDR3 bases are TGTGCCAGCAGCCAGACTGGGACAGGGGGCTCTGAAGCTTTCTTT. The J gene is TRBJ1-1, the V gene TRBV11-1; TRBD1 aligns across 12 bases. Trimming at V came to 5 bases and at J to 6 bases, leaving 7 bases not matched to a gene. From germline, CDR1 is SGHAT and CDR2 FQDESV (reference sequence). CDR3 size: 15 residues.

The sample holds a few counts of this clone. This sequence joins TRBV9 and TRBJ1-3, with 7 nucleotides matching TRBD1. The CDR3 consists of 16 residues. V dropped 2 bases and J dropped 0; count of bases not matched to a gene: 5. From germline, CDR1 is SGDLS and CDR2 YYNGEE. The chain's CDR3 is CASSVDRPYSGNTIYF. CDR3 bases: TGTGCCAGCAGCGTGGACAGGCCCTACTCTGGAAACACCATATATTTT.